The rows below give T cell receptor beta chains drawn from one sample of a study of blood T cells in healthy people across ages. MiXCR was run by TCRdb on the 5' RACE reads, yielding one entry per CDR3 protein. The table includes some 1.5 million distinct CDR3 sequences, approximately 42% detected once. Input material: blood. The receptors were sampled from a woman under 30 in good health. CDR3s include the opening cysteine and the closing phenylalanine or tryptophan. The D gene is left open where the match is weak. The listing skips clone size in some rows; elsewhere it reads once, few, many or a size class.

>NA|TRBV29-1|TRBJ2-1|NA
CSVDGRRNEQFF
TGCAGCGTTGACGGGAGAAGGAATGAGCAGTTCTTC
>NA|TRBV27|TRBJ2-7|NA
CASSLSIGAYEQYF
TGTGCCAGCAGTTTATCGATAGGGGCCTACGAGCAGTACTTC
>NA|TRBV6-1|TRBJ2-3|NA
CASSEGRVDTQYF
TGTGCCAGCAGTGAAGGGAGAGTAGATACGCAGTATTTT
>NA|TRBV12-3/TRBV12-4|TRBJ1-1|NA
CASSQIRLAFF
TGTGCCAGCAGTCAAATCCGCCTGGCTTTCTTT
>few|TRBV27|TRBJ2-1|NA
CATSTNLYNEQFF
TGTGCCACCTCGACTAACCTTTACAATGAGCAGTTCTTC
>NA|TRBV2|TRBJ2-7|NA
CASSDQGGHEQYF
TGTGCCAGCAGTGATCAGGGAGGACACGAGCAGTACTTC
>NA|TRBV5-1|TRBJ2-1|TRBD2
CASSPGGASGSNEQFF
TGCGCCAGCAGCCCCGGGGGGGCTAGCGGGAGCAATGAGCAGTTCTTC
>NA|TRBV7-3|TRBJ2-3|NA
CASGQGDAQYF
TGTGCCAGCGGCCAAGGAGATGCGCAGTATTTT
>many|TRBV3-1|TRBJ2-1|NA
CASSHAGSYNEQFF
TGTGCCAGCAGCCACGCAGGGTCCTACAATGAGCAGTTCTTC
>NA|TRBV12-3/TRBV12-4|TRBJ2-5|TRBD2
CASSLTSGRAKETQYF
TGTGCCAGCAGTCTGACTAGCGGGAGAGCGAAAGAGACCCAGTACTTC